The subject of this entry is one T cell receptor beta chain. The data belong to a study of blood T cell repertoires in COVID-19. The wider study: Samples came from the United States, Italy and Spain, spanning acute and convalescent COVID-19. T cells, B-cell-depleted T cells, or PBMCs provided the cDNA or gDNA that served as material.

The CDR3 has 20 amino acids. The V gene's germline CDR1 is SGHNT and CDR2 YYREEE (reference sequence). With V trimmed by 4 bases and J by 5 bases, 19 bases remained unmatched. In the authors' workflow: Reference gene primers were amplified, and this amplification served to estimate nucleated cell counts. The table came from immunoSEQ multiplex PCR; TCRdb's copy has only in-frame clones and leaves some out. From that table come the V and J calls and clone size; the DNA was used to work out D and trimming. The data contain 100,000 or so clones, 78% of them singletons. This chain connects TRBV5-4 to TRBJ2-1, with TRBD1 matching over 12 bases. The specimen was peripheral blood. This clonotype originated in a man aged 55-75 years with active or convalescent COVID-19. This chain's CDR3 is CASSPGQGATLNSPHNEQFF. The CDR3, as DNA: TGTGCCAGCAGCCCGGGACAGGGGGCCACCCTAAACTCGCCCCACAATGAGCAGTTCTTC.